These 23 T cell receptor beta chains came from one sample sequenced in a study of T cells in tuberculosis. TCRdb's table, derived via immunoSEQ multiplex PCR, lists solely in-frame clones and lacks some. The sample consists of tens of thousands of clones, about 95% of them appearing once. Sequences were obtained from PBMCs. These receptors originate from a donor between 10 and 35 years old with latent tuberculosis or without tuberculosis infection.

CDR3 in DNA: TGCGCCAGCAGCCAGAACAGGGGGACCTACGAGCAGTACTTC. Protein: CASSQNRGTYEQYF. The chain carries TRBV4-1 and TRBJ2-7; 8 positions match TRBD1. The V segment lost 3 bases and the J segment 2 bases; nucleotides outside the gene matches: 3. Germline V gives CDR1 MGHRA, CDR2 YSYEKL. This CDR3 has 14 amino acids.

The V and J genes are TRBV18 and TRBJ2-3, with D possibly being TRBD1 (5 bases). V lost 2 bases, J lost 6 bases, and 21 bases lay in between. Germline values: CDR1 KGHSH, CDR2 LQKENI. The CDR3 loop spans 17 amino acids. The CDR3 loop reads CASSPRGNSILLDTQYF. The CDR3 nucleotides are TGTGCCAGCTCACCAAGGGGTAACAGTATATTATTGGATACGCAGTATTTT.

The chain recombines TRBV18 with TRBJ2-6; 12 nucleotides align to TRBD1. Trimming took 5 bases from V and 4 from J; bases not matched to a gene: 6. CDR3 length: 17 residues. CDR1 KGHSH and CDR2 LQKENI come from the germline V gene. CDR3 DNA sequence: TGTGCCAGCTCATTAGGGACAGGGGGCGCCGGGGCCAACGTCCTGACTTTC. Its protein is CASSLGTGGAGANVLTF.

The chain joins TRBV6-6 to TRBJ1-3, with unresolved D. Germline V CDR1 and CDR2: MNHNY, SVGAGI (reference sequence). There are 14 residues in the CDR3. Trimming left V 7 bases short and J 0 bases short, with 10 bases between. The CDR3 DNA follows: TGTGCCAGCACCCTTGGGAGCTCTGGAAACACCATATATTTT. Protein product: CASTLGSSGNTIYF.

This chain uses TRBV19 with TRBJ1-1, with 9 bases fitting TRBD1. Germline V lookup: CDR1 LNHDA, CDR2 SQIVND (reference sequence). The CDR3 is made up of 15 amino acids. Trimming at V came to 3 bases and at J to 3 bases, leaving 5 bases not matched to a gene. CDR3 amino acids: CASSITGGADTEAFF. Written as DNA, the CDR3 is TGTGCCAGTAGTATCACAGGGGGCGCGGACACTGAAGCTTTCTTT.

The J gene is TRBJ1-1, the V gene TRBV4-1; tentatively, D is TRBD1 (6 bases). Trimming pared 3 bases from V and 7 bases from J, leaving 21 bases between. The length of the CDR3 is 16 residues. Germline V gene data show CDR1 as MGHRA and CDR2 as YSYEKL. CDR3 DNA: TGCGCCAGCAGCCACCTACGTTTACAGGGAAAGGGTGAAGCTTTCTTT. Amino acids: CASSHLRLQGKGEAFF.

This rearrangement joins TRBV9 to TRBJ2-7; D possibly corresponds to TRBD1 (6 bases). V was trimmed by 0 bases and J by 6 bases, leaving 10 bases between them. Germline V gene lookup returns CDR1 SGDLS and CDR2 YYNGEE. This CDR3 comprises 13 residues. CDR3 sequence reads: CASSVDQGREQYF. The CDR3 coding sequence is TGTGCCAGCAGCGTAGACCAGGGGCGCGAGCAGTACTTC.

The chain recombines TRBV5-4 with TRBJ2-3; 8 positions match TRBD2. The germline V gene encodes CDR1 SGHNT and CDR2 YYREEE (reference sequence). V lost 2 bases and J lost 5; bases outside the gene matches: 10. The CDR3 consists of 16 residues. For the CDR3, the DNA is TGTGCCAGCAGCTTTTTAGCGGGAAGGACGGGAGATACGCAGTATTTT. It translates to CASSFLAGRTGDTQYF.

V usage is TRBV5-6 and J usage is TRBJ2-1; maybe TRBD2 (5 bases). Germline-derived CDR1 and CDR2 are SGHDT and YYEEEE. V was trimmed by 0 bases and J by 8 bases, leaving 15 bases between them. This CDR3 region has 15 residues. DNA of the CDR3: TGTGCCAGCAGCTTGGCGGGTTGGGAGTCCGATGAGCAGTTCTTC. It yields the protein CASSLAGWESDEQFF.

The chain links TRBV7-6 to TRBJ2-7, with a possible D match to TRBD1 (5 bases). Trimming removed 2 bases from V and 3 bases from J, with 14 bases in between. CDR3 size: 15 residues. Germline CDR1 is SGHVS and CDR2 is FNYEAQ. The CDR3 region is CASSLFAGKVYEQYF. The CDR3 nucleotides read TGTGCCAGCAGCTTATTTGCAGGGAAAGTCTACGAGCAGTACTTC.

In DNA form, the CDR3 reads TGTGCCAGCAGTGAGGGGCTCAATCTTGGCTATGGCTACACCTTC. Translating gives CASSEGLNLGYGYTF. The genes are TRBV6-1 and TRBJ1-2, with D tentatively TRBD1 (5 bases). Between the trimmed V and J ends, which lost 3 bases and 4 bases, there was a span of 15 bases. This CDR3 has 15 residues. Per the germline V gene, CDR1 is MNHNS and CDR2 is SASEGT.

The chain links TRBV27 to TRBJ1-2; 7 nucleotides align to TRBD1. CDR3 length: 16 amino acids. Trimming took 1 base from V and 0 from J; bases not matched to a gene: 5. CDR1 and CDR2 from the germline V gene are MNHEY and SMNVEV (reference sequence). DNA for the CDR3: TGTGCCAGCAGTTTATTATATACAGGGGCTAACTATGGCTACACCTTC. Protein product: CASSLLYTGANYGYTF.

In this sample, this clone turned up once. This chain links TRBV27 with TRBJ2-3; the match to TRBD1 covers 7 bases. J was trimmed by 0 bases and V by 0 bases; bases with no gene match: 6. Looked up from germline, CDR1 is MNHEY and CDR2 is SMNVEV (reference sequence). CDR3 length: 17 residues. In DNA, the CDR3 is TGTGCCAGCAGTTTATCGCTCGGGACAGAAAGCACAGATACGCAGTATTTT. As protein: CASSLSLGTESTDTQYF.

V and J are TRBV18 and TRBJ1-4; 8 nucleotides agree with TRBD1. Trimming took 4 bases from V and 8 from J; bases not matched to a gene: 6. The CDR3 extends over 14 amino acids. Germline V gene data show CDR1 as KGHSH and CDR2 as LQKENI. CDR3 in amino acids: CASSQGQEWEKLFF. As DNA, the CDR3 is TGTGCCAGCTCACAGGGACAGGAGTGGGAAAAACTGTTTTTT. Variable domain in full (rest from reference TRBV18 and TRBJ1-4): NAGVMQNPRHLVRRRGQEARLRCSPMKGHSHVYWYRQLPEEGLKFMVYLQKENIIDESGMPKERFSAEFPKEGPSILRIQQVVRGDSAAYFCASSQGQEWEKLFFGSGTQLSVL.

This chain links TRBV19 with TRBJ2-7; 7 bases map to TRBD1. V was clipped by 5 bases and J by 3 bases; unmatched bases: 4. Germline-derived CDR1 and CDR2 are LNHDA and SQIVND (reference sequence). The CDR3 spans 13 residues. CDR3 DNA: TGTGCCAGTAGTGTGGGACAGAGCTACGAGCAGTACTTC. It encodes CASSVGQSYEQYF.

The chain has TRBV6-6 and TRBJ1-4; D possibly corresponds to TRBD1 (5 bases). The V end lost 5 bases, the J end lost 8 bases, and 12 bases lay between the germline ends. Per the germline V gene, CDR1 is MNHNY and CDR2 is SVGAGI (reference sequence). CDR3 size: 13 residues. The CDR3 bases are TGTGCCAGCAGTCCTGGGGGGAGCGAAAAACTGTTTTTT. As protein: CASSPGGSEKLFF.

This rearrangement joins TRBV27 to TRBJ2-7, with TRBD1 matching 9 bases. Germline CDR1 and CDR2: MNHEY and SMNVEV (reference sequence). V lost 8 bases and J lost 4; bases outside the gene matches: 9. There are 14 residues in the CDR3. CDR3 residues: CASQPGTGRYEQYF. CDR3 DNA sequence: TGTGCCAGCCAACCCGGGACAGGGCGGTACGAGCAGTACTTC.

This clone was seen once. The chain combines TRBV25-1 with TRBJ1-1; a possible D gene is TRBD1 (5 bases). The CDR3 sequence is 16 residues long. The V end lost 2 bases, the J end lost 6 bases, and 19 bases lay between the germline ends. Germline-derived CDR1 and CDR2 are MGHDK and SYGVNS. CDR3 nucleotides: TGTGCCAGCAGTGAAGGGGCCAGACATCCACCGCCTGAAGCTTTCTTT. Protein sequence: CASSEGARHPPPEAFF.

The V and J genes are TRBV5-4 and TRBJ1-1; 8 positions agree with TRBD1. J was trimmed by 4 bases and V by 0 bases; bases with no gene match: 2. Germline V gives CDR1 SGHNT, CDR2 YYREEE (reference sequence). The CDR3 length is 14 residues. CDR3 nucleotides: TGTGCCAGCAGCTTGGACCAGGGGGCCACTGAAGCTTTCTTT. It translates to CASSLDQGATEAFF.

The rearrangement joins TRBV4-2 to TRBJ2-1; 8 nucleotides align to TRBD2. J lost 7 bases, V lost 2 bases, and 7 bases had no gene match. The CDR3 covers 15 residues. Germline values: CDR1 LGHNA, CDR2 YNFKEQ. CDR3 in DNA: TGTGCCAGCAGCCAAAACGGGGGGGCTGGGAATGAGCAGTTCTTC. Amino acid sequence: CASSQNGGAGNEQFF.

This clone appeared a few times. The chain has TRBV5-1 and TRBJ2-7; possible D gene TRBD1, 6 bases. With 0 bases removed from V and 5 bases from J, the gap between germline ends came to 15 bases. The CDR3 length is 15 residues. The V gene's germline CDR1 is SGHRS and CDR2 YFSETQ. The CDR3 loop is CASSLVYRVSNEQYF. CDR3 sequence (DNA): TGCGCCAGCAGCTTGGTCTACAGGGTATCCAACGAGCAGTACTTC. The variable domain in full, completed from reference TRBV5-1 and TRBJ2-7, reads KAGVTQTPRYLIKTRGQQVTLSCSPISGHRSVSWYQQTPGQGLQFLFEYFSETQRNKGNFPGRFSGRQFSNSRSEMNVSTLELGDSALYLCASSLVYRVSNEQYFGPGTRLTVT.

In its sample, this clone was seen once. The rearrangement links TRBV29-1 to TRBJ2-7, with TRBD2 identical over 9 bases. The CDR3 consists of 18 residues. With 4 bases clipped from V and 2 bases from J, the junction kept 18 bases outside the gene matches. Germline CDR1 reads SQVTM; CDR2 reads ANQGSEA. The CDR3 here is CSVGVAGEVLNFAYEQYF. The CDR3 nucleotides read TGCAGCGTTGGGGTAGCGGGAGAGGTTTTAAATTTCGCCTACGAGCAGTACTTC.

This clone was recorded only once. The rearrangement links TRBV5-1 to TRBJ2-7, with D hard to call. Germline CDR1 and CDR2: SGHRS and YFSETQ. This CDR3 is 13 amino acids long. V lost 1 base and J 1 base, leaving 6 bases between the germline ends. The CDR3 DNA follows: TGCGCCAGCAGCTTGTGGGCATCCTACGAGCAGTACTTC. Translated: CASSLWASYEQYF.